A single sample gave rise to the 27 T cell receptor beta chains below, sequenced in a study of molecular identifiers for immune sequencing clone quantification. TCRdb used MiXCR to reprocess the PCR reads, holding one entry per CDR3 protein. The sample records 490,000 or so distinct CDR3 sequences, around 23% being singletons. Sequencing was done on a sample of naive CD8+ T cells from blood, with Jurkat cell RNA spiked in. Described subset: FACS-sorted CD8+CD4-CCR7+CD45RA+ naive T cells. These receptors all come from a human donor in good health. Some libraries in this study had Jurkat cell RNA spiked in.

This clonotype was recorded many times. The chain has TRBV4-1 and TRBJ2-1; D unresolved. The germline V gene has CDR1 MGHRA and CDR2 YSYEKL. The V gene lost 4 bases and the J gene lost 0 bases, with 7 bases spanning the gap. This CDR3 region has 14 residues. Written as DNA, the CDR3 is TGCGCCAGCAGCCCGGTGAACTCCTACAATGAGCAGTTCTTC. Translation gives CASSPVNSYNEQFF.

A word on this clonotype: The CDR3 does not end in the conserved phenylalanine or tryptophan, so this is likely a read error. V is TRBV29-1 and J is TRBJ2-3; 11 nucleotides align to TRBD2. This CDR3 is 17 amino acids long. Per germline, CDR1 SQVTM and CDR2 ANQGSEA. Losses at the gene ends were 3 bases for V and 4 bases for J; bases not matched to a gene: 12. CDR3 residues: CSVDVPTSGNCPDTQYL. CDR3 nucleotides: TGCAGCGTTGACGTCCCGACTAGCGGGAATTGTCCAGATACGCAGTATCTT.

This clonotype was observed a handful of times. In DNA, the CDR3 is TGTGCCAGCAGGGGGACTAGCGGGAGCGCGGTAGATACGCAGTATTTT. Translation: CASRGTSGSAVDTQYF. The V and J genes are TRBV7-9 and TRBJ2-3, with 14 bases lining up with TRBD2. J lost 5 bases, V lost 6 bases, and 7 bases had no gene match. Germline V lookup: CDR1 SEHNR, CDR2 FQNEAQ (reference sequence). The CDR3 has 16 residues.

The chain links TRBV20-1 to TRBJ1-3, with a tentative D call TRBD1 (6 bases). CDR1 DFQATT and CDR2 SNEGSKA come from the germline V gene (reference sequence). Deletions cut 1 base from V and 2 bases from J, with 18 bases between. There are 17 residues in the CDR3. Here the CDR3 DNA reads TGCAGTGCTAGAGGCGTCGCTACAGGGTTCGCTGGAAACACCATATATTTT. Translating gives CSARGVATGFAGNTIYF.

This chain links TRBV29-1 with TRBJ1-2; D possibly corresponds to TRBD1 (6 bases). V shed 7 bases and J shed 4 bases, with 13 bases lying between them. The CDR3 consists of 12 residues. CDR1 SQVTM and CDR2 ANQGSEA come from the germline V gene. CDR3 nucleotides: TGCAGCGCCGCCTGGGACATCTATGGCTACACCTTC. Amino acids: CSAAWDIYGYTF.

V is TRBV11-3 and J is TRBJ2-3; 9 bases are a match to TRBD2. The ends lost 5 bases at V and 4 bases at J; junction bases unmatched: 7. The CDR3 runs 15 residues. Germline lookup yields CDR1 SGHNT and CDR2 YENEEA. The CDR3 is CASSGSGSRSDTQYF. For the CDR3, the DNA is TGTGCCAGCAGCGGTAGCGGGAGTAGGTCAGATACGCAGTATTTT.

This clonotype was observed a handful of times. This chain connects TRBV29-1 to TRBJ2-7, with TRBD1 matching 12 bases. After removal of 7 bases from V and 7 bases from J, the junction contained 8 bases not matched to a gene. The germline gives CDR1 SQVTM, CDR2 ANQGSEA. The CDR3 is 13 residues long. CDR3 in amino acids: CSAEGDRGLEQYF. In DNA, the CDR3 is TGCAGCGCCGAGGGGGACAGGGGGCTTGAGCAGTACTTC.

There are a few counts of this clonotype. The chain recombines TRBV6-1 with TRBJ2-1; the D gene is possibly TRBD2 (6 bases). Germline CDR1 reads MNHNS; CDR2 reads SASEGT. V shed 5 bases and J shed 9 bases, with 14 bases lying between them. CDR3 length: 13 amino acids. CDR3 nucleotides: TGTGCCAGCAGTAACGGGGGAGTCGGTGAGCAGTTCTTC. Its protein is CASSNGGVGEQFF.

This chain connects TRBV20-1 to TRBJ2-5, with 11 bases that match TRBD2. Losses at the gene ends were 1 base for V and 5 bases for J; bases not matched to a gene: 6. The germline gives CDR1 DFQATT, CDR2 SNEGSKA (reference sequence). CDR3 length equals 15 residues. The CDR3 loop reads CSARGVTSGMETQYF. In DNA, the CDR3 is TGCAGTGCTAGAGGGGTGACTAGCGGGATGGAGACCCAGTACTTC.

The chain recombines TRBV7-9 with TRBJ2-5; 11 positions agree with TRBD1. The CDR3 is 16 residues long. V trimming: 3 bases; J trimming: 5 bases; junction bases outside the gene matches: 8. The germline gives CDR1 SEHNR, CDR2 FQNEAQ (reference sequence). CDR3 DNA sequence: TGTGCCAGCAGCTTGAGCCCAGGACAGGGGGCGGAGACCCAGTACTTC. Translating gives CASSLSPGQGAETQYF.

This clonotype came up many times. The chain couples TRBV7-2 to TRBJ2-7; 10 nucleotides align to TRBD1. V shed 5 bases and J 2 bases; nucleotides not matched to a gene: 12. Germline V gives CDR1 SGHTA, CDR2 FQGNSA. The CDR3 covers 17 residues. For the CDR3, the DNA is TGTGCCAGCAGCCCCCCACGTGGGGACAGGGGTGCCTACGAGCAGTACTTC. This gives the protein CASSPPRGDRGAYEQYF.

This clonotype was counted a few times. The chain recombines TRBV15 with TRBJ2-7, with D possibly TRBD1 on 6 matching bases. This CDR3 is built from 15 residues. Germline lookup yields CDR1 LNHNV and CDR2 YYDKDF (reference sequence). The V end was cut by 1 base, the J end by 3 bases, with 13 bases between. The CDR3 DNA follows: TGTGCCACCAGCAGAGCCAGGGGATTAGGCTACGAGCAGTACTTC. It codes for CATSRARGLGYEQYF.

The rearrangement joins TRBV5-1 to TRBJ1-1; D is perhaps TRBD1 (5 bases). CDR3 length equals 14 residues. Trimming took 0 bases from V and 5 from J, leaving 11 bases between them. Germline loops: CDR1 SGHRS, CDR2 YFSETQ. CDR3 sequence (DNA): TGCGCCAGCAGCTTGGTAGGGGTTGAGACTGAAGCTTTCTTT. This sequence encodes CASSLVGVETEAFF.

This clonotype was counted between two and nine times. This chain links TRBV5-1 with TRBJ1-1; D not certain. The CDR3 runs 18 residues. Between the trimmed V and J ends, which lost 2 bases and 1 base, there was a span of 21 bases. From germline, CDR1 is SGHRS and CDR2 YFSETQ. The CDR3 region is CASSFSPPGEEGNTEAFF. CDR3 nucleotide sequence: TGCGCCAGCAGCTTTAGTCCGCCAGGAGAAGAGGGGAACACTGAAGCTTTCTTT.

This clonotype appeared a few times. This chain links TRBV20-1 with TRBJ2-7, with TRBD2 matching 13 bases. The CDR3 has 14 amino acids. The V and J ends lost 6 bases and 7 bases, in that order; junction bases with no gene match: 9. The germline gives CDR1 DFQATT, CDR2 SNEGSKA (reference sequence). The CDR3 reads CSAPKLAGGREQYF. CDR3 DNA: TGCAGTGCACCTAAACTAGCGGGAGGGCGTGAGCAGTACTTC.

This clonotype was recorded at least ten times. The chain has TRBV7-6 and TRBJ2-3; TRBD2 aligns across 12 bases. Germline values: CDR1 SGHVS, CDR2 FNYEAQ. This CDR3 contains 22 residues. V lost 3 bases and J lost 0; bases outside the gene matches: 19. The CDR3 DNA sequence: TGTGCCAGCAGCTTTTTAGTCGCGAGCCGGACTAGCGGGGAGACTAGCACAGATACGCAGTATTTT. Protein: CASSFLVASRTSGETSTDTQYF.

J is TRBJ2-3 and V is TRBV4-1; 10 bases are shared with TRBD2. From germline, CDR1 is MGHRA and CDR2 YSYEKL. J lost 8 bases, V lost 2 bases, and 10 bases had no gene match. CDR3 size: 16 residues. CDR3 amino acids: CASSQSLAGAAGTQYF. CDR3 bases: TGCGCCAGCAGCCAAAGCCTAGCGGGGGCCGCCGGTACGCAGTATTTT.

A note on this clonotype: It may be a read error: a sequence one base away is much more abundant. The chain is built from TRBV7-6 and TRBJ2-7, with D perhaps matching TRBD1 or TRBD2 (5 bases each). V lost 8 bases, J lost 2 bases, and 16 bases lay in between. The length of the CDR3 is 14 residues. Germline V gene lookup returns CDR1 SGHVS and CDR2 FNYEAQ. The CDR3 region is CASGSPGRPYEQYF. The CDR3 DNA reads TGTGCCAGCGGCTCCCCGGGACGGCCCTACGAGCAGTACTTC. Supplemented by reference TRBV7-6 and TRBJ2-7, the full variable domain reads GAGVSQSPRYKVTKRGQDVALRCDPISGHVSLYWYRQALGQGPEFLTYFNYEAQQDKSGLPNDRFSAERPEGSISTLTIQRTEQRDSAMYRCASGSPGRPYEQYFGPGTRLTVT.

The chain has TRBV27 and TRBJ2-7; D is undetermined. V shed 5 bases and J shed 0 bases, with 8 bases lying between them. Germline loops: CDR1 MNHEY, CDR2 SMNVEV (reference sequence). This CDR3 contains 13 residues. The CDR3: CASSLMSSYEQYF. In nucleotides, the CDR3 is TGTGCCAGCAGTCTCATGAGCTCCTACGAGCAGTACTTC.

V and J are TRBV5-1 and TRBJ2-5, with D unclear. Germline CDR1 and CDR2: SGHRS and YFSETQ. The CDR3 is made up of 18 amino acids. Trimming removed 2 bases at V and 0 bases at J, with 20 bases between. The CDR3 is CASSLDPPTEQYQETQYF. The CDR3 DNA reads TGCGCCAGCAGCTTAGACCCTCCAACGGAACAGTACCAAGAGACCCAGTACTTC. The full variable domain, with the rest looked up from reference TRBV5-1 and TRBJ2-5, is KAGVTQTPRYLIKTRGQQVTLSCSPISGHRSVSWYQQTPGQGLQFLFEYFSETQRNKGNFPGRFSGRQFSNSRSEMNVSTLELGDSALYLCASSLDPPTEQYQETQYFGPGTRLLVL.

There are many counts of this clonotype. The chain has TRBV4-3 and TRBJ2-3, with a weak D call TRBD2 (6 bases). The CDR3 totals 17 residues. The V gene lost 3 bases and the J gene lost 5 bases, with 21 bases spanning the gap. CDR1 and CDR2 (germline): LGHNA, YSLEER. As DNA, the CDR3 is TGCGCCAGCAGCCAGGGCCTAGGAGGGGTCTCGGAAGATACGCAGTATTTT. Its protein product is CASSQGLGGVSEDTQYF.

The V gene is TRBV5-1, the J gene TRBJ1-1; 12 bases agree with TRBD1. The CDR3 spans 17 residues. V trimming: 4 bases; J trimming: 3 bases; junction bases outside the gene matches: 10. Germline CDR1 SGHRS, CDR2 YFSETQ. The CDR3 sequence is CASSPGDRGRLDTEAFF. The DNA for the CDR3 is TGCGCCAGCAGCCCCGGGGACAGGGGGCGTTTGGACACTGAAGCTTTCTTT.

About this clonotype: This is likely a read error, given that the CDR3 carries no conserved phenylalanine or tryptophan at its end. V gene TRBV7-9 combines with J gene TRBJ1-1; no definite D call. The CDR3 runs to 16 residues. Trimming took off 1 base at V and 3 bases at J, with 15 bases between the two ends. The germline V gene has CDR1 SEHNR and CDR2 FQNEAQ (reference sequence). The CDR3 spells CASSLGHLEGYTEAFL. CDR3 DNA: TGTGCCAGCAGCTTAGGGCACCTCGAGGGTTACACTGAAGCTTTCCTT.

Only a few counts were recorded for this clonotype. The genes are TRBV6-5 and TRBJ2-2, with TRBD1 matching over 7 bases. V lost 8 bases to trimming and J lost 4 bases; unmatched junction nucleotides: 13. Per the germline V gene, CDR1 is MNHEY and CDR2 is SVGAGI. The CDR3 consists of 16 residues. DNA for the CDR3: TGTGCCAGCTCCCAGGGGGTCTCGCTGAGCACCGGGGAGCTGTTTTTT. Protein: CASSQGVSLSTGELFF.

Note on this clonotype: This sequence may be a read error, since a much larger clone differs from it by one base. The chain uses TRBV6-5 and TRBJ2-3; D tentatively fits TRBD1 or TRBD2 (5 bases each). This CDR3 is built from 16 residues. Germline CDR1 and CDR2: MNHEY and SVGAGI. The CDR3 spells CASNYRTPGRTDTQYF. In DNA, the CDR3 is TGTGCCAGCAATTACCGCACCCCGGGACGCACAGATACGCAGTATTTT.

This clonotype was counted ten times or more. The J gene is TRBJ1-1, the V gene TRBV12-3 or TRBV12-4; D remains unclear. Deletions cut 3 bases from V and 0 bases from J, with 11 bases between. The CDR3 covers 15 residues. The CDR3 here is CASSFLGYMNTEAFF. In nucleotides, the CDR3 is TGTGCCAGCAGTTTTCTTGGGTACATGAACACTGAAGCTTTCTTT.

The chain uses TRBV2 and TRBJ2-3; D might be TRBD2 (6 bases). V shed 9 bases and J shed 3 bases, with 10 bases lying between them. The CDR3 is 12 residues long. Germline CDR1 is SNHLY and CDR2 is FYNNEI. CDR3 amino acids: CASFGGTDTQYF. CDR3 DNA: TGTGCCAGTTTCGGGGGTACAGATACGCAGTATTTT.